This entry is about one T cell receptor (beta chain). The data were taken from a study of blood T cell repertoires in COVID-19. Study context: Sample material is recorded as cDNA or gDNA derived from T cells, B-cell-depleted T cells, or PBMCs.

The CDR3 consists of 13 residues. V was clipped by 6 bases and J by 6 bases, with 14 bases between them. The germline gives CDR1 MDHEN, CDR2 SYDVKM. Per the original data handling: Amplification from reference gene primers served as the basis for estimated nucleated cell counts. Profiled with immunoSEQ multiplex PCR; TCRdb holds only in-frame clones, not every one. V and J calls plus clone size are reproduced from that table; the DNA served to infer D and trimming. The sample holds about 53,000 clones, 70% to 85% seen once. Sequencing was carried out using peripheral blood. The clonotype originates from a human donor in a cohort sampled during active COVID-19. The V gene is TRBV28, the J gene TRBJ1-1, with D possibly TRBD1 on 5 matching bases. The CDR3 sequence: CASRTGVLAEAFF. CDR3 nucleotides: TGTGCCAGCAGGACGGGGGTGTTGGCTGAAGCTTTCTTT.